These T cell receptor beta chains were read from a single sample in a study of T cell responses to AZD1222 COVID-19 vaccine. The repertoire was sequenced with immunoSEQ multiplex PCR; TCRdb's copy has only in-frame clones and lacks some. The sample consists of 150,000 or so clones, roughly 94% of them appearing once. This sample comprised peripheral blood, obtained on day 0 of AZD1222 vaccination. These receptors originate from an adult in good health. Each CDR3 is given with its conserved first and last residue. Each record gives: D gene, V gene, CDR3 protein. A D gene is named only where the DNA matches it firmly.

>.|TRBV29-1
CSVVGSNEQFF
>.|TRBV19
CASSQTLYGYTF
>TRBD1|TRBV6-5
CASSTGGWGYGYTF
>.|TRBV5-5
CASSLFAGRTGELFF
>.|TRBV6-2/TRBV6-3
CASSPDITEAFF
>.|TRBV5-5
CASSLASYAGTPTGELFF
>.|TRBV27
CASSLWGELAGELFF
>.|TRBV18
CASYPGMGGADAFF
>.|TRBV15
CATSRGRGTNLYNEQFF
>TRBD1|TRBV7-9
CASSLPTGQGYTF
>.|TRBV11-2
CASSSPPNTEAFF
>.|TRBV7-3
CASSLRSGTYNEQFF
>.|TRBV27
CASRETYYSNQPQHF
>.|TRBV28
CASKLGTQNSPLHF
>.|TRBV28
CASSLQGASNQPQHF
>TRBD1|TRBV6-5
CASSQGVGYTF
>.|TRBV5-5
CASSLMGGRGTDTQYF
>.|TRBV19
CASSSGVPGNTIYF
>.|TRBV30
CAWANTGELFF
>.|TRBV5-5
CASSFWTLETQYF
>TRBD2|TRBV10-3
CAISEASGPTDTQYF
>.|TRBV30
CAWTLGGGYEQYF
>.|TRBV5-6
CASSLSEGPYNEQFF
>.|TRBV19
CASSEALGYGYTF
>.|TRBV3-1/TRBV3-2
CASSQDMTAIGETQYF
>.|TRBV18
CASSPPRRRGYQETQYF